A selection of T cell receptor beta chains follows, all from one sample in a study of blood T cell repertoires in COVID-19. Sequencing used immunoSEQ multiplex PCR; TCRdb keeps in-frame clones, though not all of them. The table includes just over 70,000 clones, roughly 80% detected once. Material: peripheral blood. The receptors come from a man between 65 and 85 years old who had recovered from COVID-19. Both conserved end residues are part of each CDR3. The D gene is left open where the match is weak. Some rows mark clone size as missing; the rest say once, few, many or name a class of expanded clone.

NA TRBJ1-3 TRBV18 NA CASSQTSSGNTIYF TGTGCCAGCTCACAGACAAGCTCTGGAAACACCATATATTTT
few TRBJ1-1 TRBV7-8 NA CASSAQQAVIEAFF TGTGCCAGCAGCGCACAACAGGCCGTCATAGAAGCTTTCTTT
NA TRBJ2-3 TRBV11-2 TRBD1 CASRLGGTGGRDTQYF TGTGCCAGCAGACTGGGGGGGACAGGGGGCCGCGATACGCAGTATTTT
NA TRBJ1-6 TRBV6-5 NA CASSSPRRNNSPLHF TGTGCCAGCAGTTCGCCGAGGAGAAATAATTCACCCCTCCACTTT
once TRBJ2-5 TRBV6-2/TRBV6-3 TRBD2 CASSYSPFTSGDQETQYF TGTGCCAGCAGTTACTCGCCGTTTACTAGCGGAGACCAAGAGACCCAGTACTTC
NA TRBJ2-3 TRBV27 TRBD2 CATSFLADYTDTQYF TGTGCCACCAGCTTTCTAGCGGACTACACAGATACGCAGTATTTT
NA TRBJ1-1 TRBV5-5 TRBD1 CASSTGQGHTEAFF TGTGCCAGCAGCACCGGACAGGGCCACACTGAAGCTTTCTTT
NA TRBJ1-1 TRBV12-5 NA CASGRTVAMNTEAFF TGTGCTAGTGGCCGGACAGTCGCAATGAACACTGAAGCTTTCTTT
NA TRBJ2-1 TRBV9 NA CASSPRAGAYNEQFF TGTGCCAGCAGCCCACGGGCGGGCGCCTACAATGAGCAGTTCTTC
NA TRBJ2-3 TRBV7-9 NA CASSSTGLNTDTQYF TGTGCCAGCAGCTCTACTGGACTCAACACAGATACGCAGTATTTT
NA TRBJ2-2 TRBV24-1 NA CATSDFAVAGDTGELFF TGTGCCACCAGTGATTTTGCGGTGGCAGGGGACACCGGGGAGCTGTTTTTT
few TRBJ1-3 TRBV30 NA CAWSVLSQGPTGNTIYF TGTGCCTGGAGTGTCCTCTCACAGGGTCCGACTGGAAACACCATATATTTT
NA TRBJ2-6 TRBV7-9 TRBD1 CASSLAGTGHSGANVLTF TGTGCCAGCAGCTTAGCGGGGACAGGGCACTCTGGGGCCAACGTCCTGACTTTC
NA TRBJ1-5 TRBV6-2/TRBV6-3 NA CASSPGGGSNQPQHF TGTGCCAGCAGCCCCGGCGGGGGTAGCAATCAGCCCCAGCATTTT
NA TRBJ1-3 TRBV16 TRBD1 CASSLRQGSGNTIYF TGTGCCAGCAGCCTCAGACAGGGATCTGGAAACACCATATATTTT
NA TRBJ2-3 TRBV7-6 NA CASSLEHTDTQYF TGTGCCAGCAGCTTAGAACACACAGATACGCAGTATTTT
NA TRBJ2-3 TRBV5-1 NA CASSPSGGLSTDTQYF TGCGCCAGCAGCCCGTCAGGGGGACTTAGCACAGATACGCAGTATTTT
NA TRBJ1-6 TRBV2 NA CASSAGSPLHF TGTGCCAGCAGTGCCGGTTCACCCCTCCACTTT
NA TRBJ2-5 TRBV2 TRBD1 CASRGTGLKQETQYF TGTGCCAGCAGAGGGACAGGGCTGAAACAAGAGACCCAGTACTTC
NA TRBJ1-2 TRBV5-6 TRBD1 CASSSATGNGYTF TGTGCCAGCAGCTCCGCGACAGGGAATGGCTACACCTTC
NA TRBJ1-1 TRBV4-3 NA CASSQALARPEAFF TGCGCCAGCAGCCAAGCACTAGCCAGGCCTGAAGCTTTCTTT
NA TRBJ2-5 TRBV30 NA CAWSGLARETQYF TGTGCCTGGAGTGGTCTAGCAAGGGAGACCCAGTACTTC
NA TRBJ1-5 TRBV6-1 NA CASSEWSQPQHF TGTGCCAGCAGTGAATGGAGTCAGCCCCAGCATTTT
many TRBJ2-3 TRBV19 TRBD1 CASSNTRDRGFISRDTQYF TGTGCCAGTAGTAATACCCGGGACAGGGGCTTTATTTCCAGAGATACGCAGTATTTT
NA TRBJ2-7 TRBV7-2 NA CASSLGSPYEQYF TGTGCCAGCAGCTTAGGAAGCCCCTACGAGCAGTACTTC
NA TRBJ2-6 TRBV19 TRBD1 CASSSQGAPSGANVLTF TGTGCCAGTAGTTCCCAGGGGGCTCCCTCTGGGGCCAACGTCCTGACTTTC
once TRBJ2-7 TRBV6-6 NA CASSYEGGAYEQYF TGTGCCAGCAGTTACGAAGGGGGAGCGTACGAGCAGTACTTC
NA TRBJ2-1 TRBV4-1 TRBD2 CASSQQQRLAAYNEQFF TGCGCCAGCAGCCAACAGCAGAGACTAGCGGCCTACAATGAGCAGTTCTTC
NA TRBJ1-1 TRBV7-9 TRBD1 CASSHRGFGTEAFF TGTGCCAGCAGCCACAGGGGGTTCGGGACTGAAGCTTTCTTT
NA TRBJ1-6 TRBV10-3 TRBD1 CAISESGTGNSPLHF TGTGCCATCAGTGAGTCGGGGACAGGGAATTCACCCCTCCACTTT